The 8 T cell receptor beta chains reported below all come from one sample, sequenced in a study of CXCR3-negative and CXCR3-positive naive CD8 T cells. Findings and limits, study-wide: TRB CDR3s were more hydrophobic in CXCR3-positive than in CXCR3-negative naive cells.

These receptors' antigens are unknown. 5' RACE that incorporated UMI labels was used to prepare the TRB cDNA libraries. TCRdb re-analyzed the 5' RACE reads; it lists each CDR3 protein once, without DNA. This table lists approximately 100,000 distinct CDR3 sequences. The sample consisted of naive CXCR3+ CD8+ T cells from blood. Subset indicated: CD45RO-CCR7+CD27+CD95- naive CD8+ T cells expressing CXCR3 (TNR3+). The receptors come from a human donor in good health. Some clones in this sample may be carry-over from other donors' samples.

The chain recombines TRBV27 with TRBJ2-2. The germline V gene encodes CDR1 MNHEY and CDR2 SMNVEV (reference sequence). The CDR3 consists of 17 residues. CDR3 protein: CASSPPQGVRKTGELFF.

The chain joins TRBV28 to TRBJ2-5; absent DNA, TCRdb's TRBD2 call cannot be checked. The CDR3 is 14 amino acids. Germline loops: CDR1 MDHEN, CDR2 SYDVKM. This CDR3 reads CASSFGPEFQTQYF. Together with reference TRBV28 and TRBJ2-5, the CDR3 gives the full variable domain: DVKVTQSSRYLVKRTGEKVFLECVQDMDHENMFWYRQDPGLGLRLIYFSYDVKMKEKGDIPEGYSVSREKKERFSLILESASTNQTSMYLCASSFGPEFQTQYFGPGTRLLVL.

CDR3 amino acids: CASSSPGLVNEQFF. V and J are TRBV28 and TRBJ2-1; TCRdb returns TRBD2, unconfirmable since there is no DNA. Germline-derived CDR1 and CDR2 are MDHEN and SYDVKM. This CDR3 spans 14 amino acids.

V usage is TRBV19 and J usage is TRBJ1-1; TCRdb returns TRBD1, unconfirmable since there is no DNA. Germline CDR1 LNHDA, CDR2 SQIVND (reference sequence). The CDR3 covers 14 residues. The CDR3: CASSLQGFSTEAFF. Full variable domain (missing parts from reference TRBV19 and TRBJ1-1): DGGITQSPKYLFRKEGQNVTLSCEQNLNHDAMYWYRQDPGQGLRLIYYSQIVNDFQKGDIAEGYSVSREKKESFPLTVTSAQKNPTAFYLCASSLQGFSTEAFFGQGTRLTVV.

The chain has TRBV28 and TRBJ1-5; no DNA is available, so the TRBD1 call from TCRdb remains unchecked. This CDR3 contains 14 residues. Per the germline V gene, CDR1 is MDHEN and CDR2 is SYDVKM. This CDR3 is CASSPTGGYQPQHF.

The V and J genes are TRBV7-9 and TRBJ1-1; checking the TCRdb D call of TRBD1 is not possible without DNA. Germline values: CDR1 SEHNR, CDR2 FQNEAQ (reference sequence). The CDR3 totals 16 residues. The CDR3 spells CASSPGQGEVNTEAFF.

This chain uses TRBV12-3 or TRBV12-4 with TRBJ2-1; TCRdb outputs TRBD1, but without DNA this stays unchecked. The CDR3 length is 14 residues. CDR3 loop: CASSSLGAGDEQFF.

The rearrangement uses TRBV9 and TRBJ2-1; TCRdb's assignment of TRBD1 cannot be checked, as there is no DNA. This CDR3 has 15 residues. Germline CDR1 is SGDLS and CDR2 is YYNGEE. CDR3 amino acids: CASSPLAGLYNEQFF.